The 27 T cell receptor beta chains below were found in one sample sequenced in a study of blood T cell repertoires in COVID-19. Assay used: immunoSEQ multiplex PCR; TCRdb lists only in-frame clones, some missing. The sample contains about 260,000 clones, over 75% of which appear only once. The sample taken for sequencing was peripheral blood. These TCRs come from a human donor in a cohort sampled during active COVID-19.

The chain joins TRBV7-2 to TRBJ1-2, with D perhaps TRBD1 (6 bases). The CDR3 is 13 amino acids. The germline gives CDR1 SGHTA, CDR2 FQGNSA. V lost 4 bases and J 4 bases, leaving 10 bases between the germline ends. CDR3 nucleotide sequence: TGTGCCAGCAGCTCTACAGGGCTCTATGGCTACACCTTC. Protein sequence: CASSSTGLYGYTF.

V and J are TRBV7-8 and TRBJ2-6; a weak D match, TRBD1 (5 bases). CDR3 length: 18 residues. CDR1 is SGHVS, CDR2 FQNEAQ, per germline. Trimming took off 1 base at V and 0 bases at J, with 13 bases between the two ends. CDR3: CASSLVGVDFSGANVLTF. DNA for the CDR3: TGTGCCAGCAGCTTAGTAGGGGTAGATTTCTCTGGGGCCAACGTCCTGACTTTC.

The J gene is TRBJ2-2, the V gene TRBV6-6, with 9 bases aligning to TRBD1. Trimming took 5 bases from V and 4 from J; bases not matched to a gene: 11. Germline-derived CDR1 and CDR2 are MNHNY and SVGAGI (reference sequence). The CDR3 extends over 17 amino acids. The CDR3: CASSQFPGQGSTGELFF. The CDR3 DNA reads TGTGCCAGCAGTCAATTTCCGGGACAGGGCAGCACCGGGGAGCTGTTTTTT.

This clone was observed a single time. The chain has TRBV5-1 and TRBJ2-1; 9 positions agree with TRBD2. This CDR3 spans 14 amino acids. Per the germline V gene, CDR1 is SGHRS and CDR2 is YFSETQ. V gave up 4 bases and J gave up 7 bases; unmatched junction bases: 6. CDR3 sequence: CASSMQTSGNEQFF. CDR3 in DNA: TGCGCCAGCAGCATGCAAACTAGCGGGAATGAGCAGTTCTTC.

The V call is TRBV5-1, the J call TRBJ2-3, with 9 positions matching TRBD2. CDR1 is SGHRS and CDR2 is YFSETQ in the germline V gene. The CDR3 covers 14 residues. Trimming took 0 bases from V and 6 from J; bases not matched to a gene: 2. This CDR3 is CASSLGGRADTQYF. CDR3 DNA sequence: TGCGCCAGCAGCTTGGGCGGGAGGGCGGATACGCAGTATTTT.

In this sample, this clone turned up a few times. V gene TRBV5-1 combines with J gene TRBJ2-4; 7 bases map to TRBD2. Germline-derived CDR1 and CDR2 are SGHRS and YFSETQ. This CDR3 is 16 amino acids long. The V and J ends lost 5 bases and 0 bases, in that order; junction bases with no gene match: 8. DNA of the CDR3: TGCGCCAGCAGTTACGGACTAGAGGTAGCCAAAAACATTCAGTACTTC. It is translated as CASSYGLEVAKNIQYF.

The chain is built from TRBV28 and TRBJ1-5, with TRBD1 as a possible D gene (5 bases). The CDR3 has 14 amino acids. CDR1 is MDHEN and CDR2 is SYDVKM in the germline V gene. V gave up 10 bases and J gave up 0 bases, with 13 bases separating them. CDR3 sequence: CAIKDKYSNQPQHF. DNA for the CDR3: TGTGCCATCAAGGACAAGTATAGCAATCAGCCCCAGCATTTT.

CDR3 sequence (DNA): TGTGCCAGCTCATACGCCGGGAGCTCTAACTATGGCTACACCTTC. Its protein is CASSYAGSSNYGYTF. The chain recombines TRBV18 with TRBJ1-2; unclear D gene. The CDR3 consists of 15 residues. The germline gives CDR1 KGHSH, CDR2 LQKENI. The V end lost 5 bases, the J end lost 0 bases, and 13 bases lay between the germline ends.

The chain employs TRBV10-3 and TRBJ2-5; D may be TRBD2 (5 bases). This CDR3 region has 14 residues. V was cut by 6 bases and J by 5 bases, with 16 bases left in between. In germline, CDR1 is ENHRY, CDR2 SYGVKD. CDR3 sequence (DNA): TGTGCCATCAGCGGGGAGCAATCTTTGGAGACCCAGTACTTC. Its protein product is CAISGEQSLETQYF.

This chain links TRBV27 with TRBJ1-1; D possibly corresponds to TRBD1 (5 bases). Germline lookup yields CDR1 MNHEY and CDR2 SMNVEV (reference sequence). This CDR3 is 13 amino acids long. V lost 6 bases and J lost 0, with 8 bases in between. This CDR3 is CASRGHMNTEAFF. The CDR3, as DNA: TGTGCCAGCAGAGGACACATGAACACTGAAGCTTTCTTT.

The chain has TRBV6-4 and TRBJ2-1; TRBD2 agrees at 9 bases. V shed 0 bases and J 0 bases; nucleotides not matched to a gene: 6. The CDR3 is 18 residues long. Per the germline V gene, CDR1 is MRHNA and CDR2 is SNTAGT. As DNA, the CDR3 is TGTGCCAGCAGTGACTCGTTGGCGGGGGGGCACTCCTACAATGAGCAGTTCTTC. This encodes CASSDSLAGGHSYNEQFF.

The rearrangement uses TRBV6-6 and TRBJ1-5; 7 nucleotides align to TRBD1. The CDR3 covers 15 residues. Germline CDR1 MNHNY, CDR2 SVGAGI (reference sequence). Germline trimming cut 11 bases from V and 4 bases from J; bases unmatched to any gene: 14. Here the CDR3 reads CAGSSTGQSNQPQHF. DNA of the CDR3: TGTGCCGGATCTAGTACGGGACAGTCAAATCAGCCCCAGCATTTT.

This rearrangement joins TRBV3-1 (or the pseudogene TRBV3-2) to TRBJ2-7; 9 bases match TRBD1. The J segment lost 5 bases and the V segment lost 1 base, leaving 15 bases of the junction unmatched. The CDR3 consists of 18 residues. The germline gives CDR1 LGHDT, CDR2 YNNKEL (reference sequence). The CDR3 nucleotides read TGTGCCAGCAGCCAAGGTTCCTGTCGGGACAGGGAGTTTCACGAGCAGTACTTC. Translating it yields CASSQGSCRDREFHEQYF.

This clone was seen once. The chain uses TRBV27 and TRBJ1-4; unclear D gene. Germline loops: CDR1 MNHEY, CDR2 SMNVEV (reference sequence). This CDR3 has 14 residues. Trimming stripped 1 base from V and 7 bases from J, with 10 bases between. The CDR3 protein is CASSLWGGSEKLFF. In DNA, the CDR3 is TGTGCCAGCAGTTTATGGGGTGGGAGTGAAAAACTGTTTTTT.

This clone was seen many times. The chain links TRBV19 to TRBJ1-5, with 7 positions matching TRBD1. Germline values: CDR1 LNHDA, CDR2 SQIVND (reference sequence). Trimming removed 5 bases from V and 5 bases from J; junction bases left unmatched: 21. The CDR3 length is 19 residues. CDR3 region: CASSGGPGQLLENDQPQHF. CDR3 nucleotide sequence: TGTGCCAGTAGTGGGGGGCCGGGACAGCTCCTTGAAAACGATCAGCCCCAGCATTTT.

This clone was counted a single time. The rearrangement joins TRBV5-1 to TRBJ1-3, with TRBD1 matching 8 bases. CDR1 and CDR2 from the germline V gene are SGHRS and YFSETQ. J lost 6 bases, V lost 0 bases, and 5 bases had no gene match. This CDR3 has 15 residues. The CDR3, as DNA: TGCGCCAGCAGCTTGGGAGGGACAGGATCAAACACCATATATTTT. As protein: CASSLGGTGSNTIYF.

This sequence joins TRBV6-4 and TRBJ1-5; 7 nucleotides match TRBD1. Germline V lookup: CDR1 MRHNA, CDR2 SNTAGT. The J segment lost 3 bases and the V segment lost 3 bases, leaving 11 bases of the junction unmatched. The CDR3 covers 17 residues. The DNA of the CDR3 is TGTGCCAGCAGTGAGAGAGGGACAGAGACATTCAATCAGCCCCAGCATTTT. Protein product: CASSERGTETFNQPQHF.

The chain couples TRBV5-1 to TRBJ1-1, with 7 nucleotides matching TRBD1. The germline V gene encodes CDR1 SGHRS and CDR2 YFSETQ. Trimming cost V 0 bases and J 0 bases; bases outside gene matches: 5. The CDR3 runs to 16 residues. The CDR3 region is CASSLDGTGVNTEAFF. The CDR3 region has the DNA TGCGCCAGCAGCTTGGATGGAACAGGGGTGAACACTGAAGCTTTCTTT.

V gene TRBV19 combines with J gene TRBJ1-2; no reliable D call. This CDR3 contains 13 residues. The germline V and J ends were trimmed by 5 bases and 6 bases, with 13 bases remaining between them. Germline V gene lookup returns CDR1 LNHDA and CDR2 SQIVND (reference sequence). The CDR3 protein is CASSRRGGNGYTF. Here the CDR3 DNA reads TGTGCCAGTAGTCGCCGGGGAGGGAATGGCTACACCTTC. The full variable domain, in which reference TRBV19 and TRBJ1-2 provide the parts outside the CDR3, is DGGITQSPKYLFRKEGQNVTLSCEQNLNHDAMYWYRQDPGQGLRLIYYSQIVNDFQKGDIAEGYSVSREKKESFPLTVTSAQKNPTAFYLCASSRRGGNGYTFGSGTRLTVV.

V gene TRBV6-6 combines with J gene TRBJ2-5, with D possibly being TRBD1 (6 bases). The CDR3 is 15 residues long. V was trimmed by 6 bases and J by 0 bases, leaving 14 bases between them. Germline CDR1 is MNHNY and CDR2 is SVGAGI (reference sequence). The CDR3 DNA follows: TGTGCCAGCAGCGAACCAGGACAGTACCAAGAGACCCAGTACTTC. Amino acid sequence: CASSEPGQYQETQYF.

CDR3 nucleotides: TGTGCCAGCAGCTTTATGACAGGGACGAACACTGAAGCTTTCTTT. Amino acids: CASSFMTGTNTEAFF. The chain combines TRBV7-6 with TRBJ1-1; TRBD1 matches 7 bases. The CDR3 has 15 amino acids. Germline V gene lookup returns CDR1 SGHVS and CDR2 FNYEAQ. The V and J ends lost 3 bases and 1 base, in that order; junction bases with no gene match: 5.

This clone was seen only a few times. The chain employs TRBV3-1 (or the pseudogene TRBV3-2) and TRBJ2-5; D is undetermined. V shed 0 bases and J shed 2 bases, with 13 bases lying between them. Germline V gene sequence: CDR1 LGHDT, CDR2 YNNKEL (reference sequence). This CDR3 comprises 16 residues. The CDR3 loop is CASSQDPYAGQETQYF. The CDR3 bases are TGTGCCAGCAGCCAAGATCCCTACGCAGGACAAGAGACCCAGTACTTC.

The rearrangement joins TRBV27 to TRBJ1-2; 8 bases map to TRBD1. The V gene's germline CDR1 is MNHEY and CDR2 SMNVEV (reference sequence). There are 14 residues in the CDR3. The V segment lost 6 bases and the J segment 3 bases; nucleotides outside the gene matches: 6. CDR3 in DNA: TGTGCCAGCAGATACGGACAGGGCCACTATGGCTACACCTTC. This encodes CASRYGQGHYGYTF.

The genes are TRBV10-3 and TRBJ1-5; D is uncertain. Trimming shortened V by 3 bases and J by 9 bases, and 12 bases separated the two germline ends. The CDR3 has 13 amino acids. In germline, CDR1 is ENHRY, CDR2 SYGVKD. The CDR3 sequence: CAISDPVRGPQHF. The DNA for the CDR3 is TGTGCCATCAGTGATCCTGTCCGGGGGCCCCAGCATTTT.

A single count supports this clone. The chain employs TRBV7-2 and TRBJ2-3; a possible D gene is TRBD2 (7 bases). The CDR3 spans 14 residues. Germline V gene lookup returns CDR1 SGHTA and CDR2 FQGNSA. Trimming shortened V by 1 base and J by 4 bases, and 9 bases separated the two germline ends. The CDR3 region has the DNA TGTGCCAGCAGCTTAGGCGGGGGCCCAGATACGCAGTATTTT. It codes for CASSLGGGPDTQYF.

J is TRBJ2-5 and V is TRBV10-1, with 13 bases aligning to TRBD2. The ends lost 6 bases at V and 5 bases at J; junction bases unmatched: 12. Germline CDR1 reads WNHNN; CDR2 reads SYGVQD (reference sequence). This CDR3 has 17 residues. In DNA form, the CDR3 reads TGCGCCAGCAGCCCTGGGACTAGCGGGAAATCTTTGGAGACCCAGTACTTC. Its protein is CASSPGTSGKSLETQYF.

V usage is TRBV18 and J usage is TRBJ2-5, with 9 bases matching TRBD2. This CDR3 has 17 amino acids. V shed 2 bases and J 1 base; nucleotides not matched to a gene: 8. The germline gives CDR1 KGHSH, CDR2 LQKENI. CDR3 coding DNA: TGTGCCAGCTCACCAGGGGAAGCGGGGGGCTTCCAAGAGACCCAGTACTTC. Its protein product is CASSPGEAGGFQETQYF. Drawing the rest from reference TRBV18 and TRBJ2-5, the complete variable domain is NAGVMQNPRHLVRRRGQEARLRCSPMKGHSHVYWYRQLPEEGLKFMVYLQKENIIDESGMPKERFSAEFPKEGPSILRIQQVVRGDSAAYFCASSPGEAGGFQETQYFGPGTRLLVL.